Shown below are 9 T cell receptor beta chains from a single sample sequenced in a study of beta chain features in type 1 diabetes. Every isolated RNA sample was fully reverse transcribed, so sequencing captured expressed TCRB transcripts. Here immunoSEQ multiplex PCR was the method, and the copy in TCRdb shows in-frame clones only, minus some. Here the sample spans fewer than 350,000 clones, 15% being singletons. Study-wide results and caveats: The study found moderately but significantly shorter TCRB CDR3s in all four CD4+ subsets of Type 1 diabetes patients.

No antigen has been identified for these receptors. The sample consisted of naive CD4+ T cells from blood. The source is a man in his late teens or twenties with type 1 diabetes.

The chain couples TRBV5-1 to TRBJ2-1; TRBD1 agrees at 10 bases. J was trimmed by 7 bases and V by 4 bases; bases with no gene match: 8. Germline CDR1 and CDR2: SGHRS and YFSETQ. CDR3 length equals 15 residues. CDR3 coding DNA: TGCGCCAGCAGCCCTAGGACAGGGGGAGAGAATGAGCAGTTCTTC. This translates into CASSPRTGGENEQFF.

The chain is built from TRBV30 and TRBJ2-7; possible D gene TRBD1, 5 bases. Trimming pared 3 bases from V and 2 bases from J, leaving 11 bases between. Germline lookup yields CDR1 GTSNPN and CDR2 SVGIG (reference sequence). The CDR3 is 13 amino acids. Written as DNA, the CDR3 is TGTGCCTGGAGAAAAGGGGCCACCTACGAGCAGTACTTC. Translating it yields CAWRKGATYEQYF.

This clone has more than one count but fewer than ten. The genes are TRBV29-1 and TRBJ2-1; tentatively, D is TRBD1 (6 bases). This CDR3 has 14 residues. Germline lookup yields CDR1 SQVTM and CDR2 ANQGSEA. The V end lost 3 bases, the J end lost 4 bases, and 13 bases lay between the germline ends. CDR3 DNA: TGCAGCGTTGATATTGGGACAAGGTACAATGAGCAGTTCTTC. Its translation is CSVDIGTRYNEQFF.

The chain has TRBV28 and TRBJ2-7; possibly TRBD1 for D (6 bases). The V and J ends lost 3 bases and 6 bases respectively, with 18 bases between them. The CDR3 spans 15 residues. Germline-derived CDR1 and CDR2 are MDHEN and SYDVKM. The CDR3 here is CASSLGYPQGAEQYF. The DNA of the CDR3 is TGTGCCAGCAGTTTGGGATACCCACAGGGCGCCGAGCAGTACTTC.

The J gene is TRBJ1-4, the V gene TRBV6-6; 7 nucleotides line up with TRBD1. CDR3 size: 14 residues. Germline CDR1 reads MNHNY; CDR2 reads SVGAGI (reference sequence). V shed 2 bases, J shed 8 bases, and the junction held 5 bases outside the gene matches. The CDR3 spells CASSYRGRGEKLFF. CDR3 sequence (DNA): TGTGCCAGCAGTTACAGGGGGCGCGGGGAAAAACTGTTTTTT.

This clone turned up a few times. The rearrangement joins TRBV29-1 to TRBJ1-1, with D maybe TRBD1 (5 bases). The CDR3 runs to 12 residues. Germline V gene lookup returns CDR1 SQVTM and CDR2 ANQGSEA. V dropped 3 bases and J dropped 7 bases, with 12 bases sitting between them. The CDR3 region is CSVESRELEAFF. DNA for the CDR3: TGCAGCGTTGAGAGCAGGGAACTTGAAGCTTTCTTT.

There are a few counts of this clone. This sequence joins TRBV18 and TRBJ1-1, with 8 positions matching TRBD1. This CDR3 is built from 13 residues. Germline trimming cut 3 bases from V and 6 bases from J; bases unmatched to any gene: 3. Germline CDR1 and CDR2: KGHSH and LQKENI. As DNA, the CDR3 is TGTGCCAGCTCACCGACAGGGGAGGCTGAAGCTTTCTTT. Translating gives CASSPTGEAEAFF.

A few counts support this clone. The J gene is TRBJ1-2, the V gene TRBV29-1; 9 bases align to TRBD1. Germline V lookup: CDR1 SQVTM, CDR2 ANQGSEA. CDR3 length equals 11 residues. The CDR3 DNA follows: TGCGGACAACAGGGGGCAGGGGGCTACACCTTC. This translates into CGQQGAGGYTF.

This clone occurred a few times. This chain connects TRBV30 to TRBJ1-3; D is perhaps TRBD1 (6 bases). Looked up from germline, CDR1 is GTSNPN and CDR2 is SVGIG (reference sequence). The CDR3 contains 16 residues. V was trimmed by 3 bases and J by 3 bases, leaving 18 bases between them. CDR3 nucleotides: TGTGCCTGGAGACAGTGGCGGCAGGGGAGTGGAAACACCATATATTTT. Translated: CAWRQWRQGSGNTIYF.